Here is one T cell receptor (beta chain) with its context. This table comes from immunoSEQ multiplex PCR, and its TCRdb copy is limited to in-frame clones, with some not included. The profile shows 200,000 or so clones, about 86% of them singletons. The data stem from a study of blood T cell repertoires in COVID-19. Trimming took 3 bases from V and 7 from J, leaving 16 bases between them. Germline assignment: CDR1 MDHEN and CDR2 SYDVKM. The CDR3 consists of 16 residues. The TCR was taken from a man in his forties who had recovered from COVID-19. Sequencing was carried out using PBMCs or T cells enriched from blood (not recorded which). This chain joins TRBV28 and TRBJ2-6; perhaps TRBD1 as D (6 bases). In nucleotides, the CDR3 is TGTGCCAGCAGTTTCTTACAGGGAAATGGAGCCAACGTCCTGACTTTC. This sequence encodes CASSFLQGNGANVLTF.